This T cell receptor beta chain came from a study of CD8 T cells in ankylosing spondylitis. Study results and limitations: Peripheral blood held disease-linked clones only at relatively low frequency, and these were CD8+. What seemed typical of ankylosing spondylitis blood was a TCR beta motif built from under 10 highly homologous variants. Disease-associated clones were reportedly significantly overrepresented in matched ankylosing spondylitis synovial fluid.

Quantitative barcoded 5'-RACE was used to prepare TCR beta libraries. Via MiXCR, TCRdb re-called the 5' RACE reads, giving one row per CDR3 protein. The sample gives around 390,000 distinct CDR3 sequences, more than 20% of which show up once; about 16% is in the top ten. As concerns this clonotype: Its antigen is not identified. Germline and junction disagree at one end, which may indicate a read error.

This CDR3 has 12 residues. Germline V gives CDR1 MDHEN, CDR2 SYDVKM. The gene calls are TRBV28 and TRBJ2-7; D unclear. The sequence derives from a male donor with ankylosing spondylitis. What was sequenced was blood, either unsorted or a sorted T cell fraction (not recorded which). The CDR3 DNA reads as TGTGCCAGCAGTCTACTCGGGTACCGGCTAGACTTC. Translated, it gives CASSLLGYRLDF.